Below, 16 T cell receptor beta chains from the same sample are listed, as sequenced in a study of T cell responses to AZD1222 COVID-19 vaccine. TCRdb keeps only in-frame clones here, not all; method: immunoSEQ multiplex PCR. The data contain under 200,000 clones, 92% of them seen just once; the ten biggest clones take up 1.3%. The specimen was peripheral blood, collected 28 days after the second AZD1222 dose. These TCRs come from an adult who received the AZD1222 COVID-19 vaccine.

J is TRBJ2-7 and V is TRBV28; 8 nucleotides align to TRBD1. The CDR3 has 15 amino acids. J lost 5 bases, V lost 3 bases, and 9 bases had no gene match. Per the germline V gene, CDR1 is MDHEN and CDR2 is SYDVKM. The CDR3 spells CASSFPGQGINEQYF. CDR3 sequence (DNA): TGTGCCAGCAGTTTCCCCGGACAGGGTATCAACGAGCAGTACTTC.

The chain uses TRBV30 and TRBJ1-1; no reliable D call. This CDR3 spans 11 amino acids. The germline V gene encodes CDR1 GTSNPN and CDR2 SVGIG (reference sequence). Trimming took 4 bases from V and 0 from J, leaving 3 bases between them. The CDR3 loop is CAWKMNTEAFF. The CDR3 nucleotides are TGTGCCTGGAAGATGAACACTGAAGCTTTCTTT.

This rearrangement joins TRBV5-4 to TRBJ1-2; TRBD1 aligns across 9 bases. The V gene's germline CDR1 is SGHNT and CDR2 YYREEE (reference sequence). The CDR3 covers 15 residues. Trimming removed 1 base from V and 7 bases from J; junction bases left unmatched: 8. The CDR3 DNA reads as TGTGCCAGCAGCTTGACAGGGGGCGCGGGTCGTGGCTACACCTTC. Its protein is CASSLTGGAGRGYTF.

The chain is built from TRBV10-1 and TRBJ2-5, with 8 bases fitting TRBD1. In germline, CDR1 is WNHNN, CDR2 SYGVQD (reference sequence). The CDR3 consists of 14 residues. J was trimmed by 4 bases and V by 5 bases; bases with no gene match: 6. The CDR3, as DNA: TGCGCCAGCAGTCCGGGACAGGTCGGAGAGACCCAGTACTTC. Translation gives CASSPGQVGETQYF.

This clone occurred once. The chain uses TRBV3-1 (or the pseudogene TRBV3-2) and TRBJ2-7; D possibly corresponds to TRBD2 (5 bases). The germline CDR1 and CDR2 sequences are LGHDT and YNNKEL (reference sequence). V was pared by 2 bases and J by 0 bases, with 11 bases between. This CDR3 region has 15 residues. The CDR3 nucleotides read TGTGCCAGCAGCCAAAAGGCGGGTAGCTCCTACGAGCAGTACTTC. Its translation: CASSQKAGSSYEQYF.

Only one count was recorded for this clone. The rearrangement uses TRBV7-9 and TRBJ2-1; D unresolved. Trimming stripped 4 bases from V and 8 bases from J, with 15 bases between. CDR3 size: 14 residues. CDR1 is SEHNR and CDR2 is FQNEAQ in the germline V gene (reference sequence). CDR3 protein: CASSSLGMVHEQFF. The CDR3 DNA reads TGTGCCAGCAGCTCCCTAGGAATGGTACATGAGCAGTTCTTC.

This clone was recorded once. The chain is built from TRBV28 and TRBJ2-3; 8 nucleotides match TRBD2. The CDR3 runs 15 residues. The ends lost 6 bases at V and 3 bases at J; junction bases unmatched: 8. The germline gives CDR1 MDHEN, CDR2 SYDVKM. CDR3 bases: TGTGCCAGCAGCGAGCCGGGACTAGGAACAGATACGCAGTATTTT. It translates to CASSEPGLGTDTQYF.

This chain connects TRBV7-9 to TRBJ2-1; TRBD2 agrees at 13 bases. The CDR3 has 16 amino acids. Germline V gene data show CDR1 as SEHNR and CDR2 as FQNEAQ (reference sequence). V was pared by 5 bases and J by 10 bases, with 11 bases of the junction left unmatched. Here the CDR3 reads CASSRGTSGGAREQFF. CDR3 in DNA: TGTGCCAGCAGCCGTGGCACTAGCGGGGGGGCCCGGGAGCAGTTCTTC.

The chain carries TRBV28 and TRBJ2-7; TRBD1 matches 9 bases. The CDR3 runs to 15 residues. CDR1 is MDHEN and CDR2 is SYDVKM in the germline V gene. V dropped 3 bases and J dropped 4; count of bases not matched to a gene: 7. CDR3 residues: CASSFPQGARYEQYF. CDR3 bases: TGTGCCAGCAGTTTCCCACAGGGGGCTCGGTACGAGCAGTACTTC. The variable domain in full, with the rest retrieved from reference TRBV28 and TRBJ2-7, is DVKVTQSSRYLVKRTGEKVFLECVQDMDHENMFWYRQDPGLGLRLIYFSYDVKMKEKGDIPEGYSVSREKKERFSLILESASTNQTSMYLCASSFPQGARYEQYFGPGTRLTVT.

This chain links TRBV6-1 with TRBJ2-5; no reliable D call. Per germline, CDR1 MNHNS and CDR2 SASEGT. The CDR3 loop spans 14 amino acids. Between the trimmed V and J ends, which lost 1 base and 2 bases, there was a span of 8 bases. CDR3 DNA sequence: TGTGCCAGCAGTGAAGTTACAGCGCAAGAGACCCAGTACTTC. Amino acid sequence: CASSEVTAQETQYF.

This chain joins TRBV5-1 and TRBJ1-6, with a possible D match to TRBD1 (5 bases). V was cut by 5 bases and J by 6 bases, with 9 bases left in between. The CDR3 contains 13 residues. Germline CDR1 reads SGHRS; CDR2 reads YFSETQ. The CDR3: CASSPGVNSPLHF. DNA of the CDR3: TGCGCCAGCAGTCCGGGGGTTAATTCACCCCTCCACTTT.

CDR3 amino acids: CSVGLGSSTNEKLFF. The CDR3, as DNA: TGCAGCGTTGGTTTGGGGTCGTCAACTAATGAAAAACTGTTTTTT. V gene TRBV29-1 combines with J gene TRBJ1-4; D not resolved. Germline-derived CDR1 and CDR2 are SQVTM and ANQGSEA. The CDR3 sequence is 15 residues long. The V and J ends lost 4 bases and 0 bases respectively, with 12 bases between them.

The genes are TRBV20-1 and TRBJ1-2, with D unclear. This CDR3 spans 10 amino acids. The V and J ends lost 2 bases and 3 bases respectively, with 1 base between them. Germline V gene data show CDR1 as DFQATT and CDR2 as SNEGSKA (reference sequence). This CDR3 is CSARYYGYTF. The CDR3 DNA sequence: TGCAGTGCTAGATACTATGGCTACACCTTC.

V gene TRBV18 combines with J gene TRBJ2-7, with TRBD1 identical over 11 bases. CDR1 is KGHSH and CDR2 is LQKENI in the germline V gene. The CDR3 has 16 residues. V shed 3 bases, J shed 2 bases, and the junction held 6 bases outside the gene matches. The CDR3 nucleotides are TGTGCCAGCTCACCTACCGGGACAGGGGGAACCTACGAGCAGTACTTC. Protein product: CASSPTGTGGTYEQYF.

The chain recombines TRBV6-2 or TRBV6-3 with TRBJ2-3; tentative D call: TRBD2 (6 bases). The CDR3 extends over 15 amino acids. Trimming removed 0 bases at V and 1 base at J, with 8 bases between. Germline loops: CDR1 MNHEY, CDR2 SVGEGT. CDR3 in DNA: TGTGCCAGCAGTTACTCCGCGGGACGCACAGATACGCAGTATTTT. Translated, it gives CASSYSAGRTDTQYF.

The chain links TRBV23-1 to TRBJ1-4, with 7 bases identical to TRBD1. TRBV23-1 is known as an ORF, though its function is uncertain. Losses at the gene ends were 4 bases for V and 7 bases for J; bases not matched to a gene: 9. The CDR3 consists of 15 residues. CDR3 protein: CASSLIEGASEKLFF. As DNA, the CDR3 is TGCGCCAGCAGTCTTATTGAGGGGGCGAGTGAAAAACTGTTTTTT.